What follows are 13 T cell receptor beta chains derived from one specimen sequenced in a study of post-analysis software for immune sequencing data. Overall study results and limits: In patients, about 5 TRBV segments were more frequent than in controls, with TRBV5-6, TRBV5-1 and TRBV20-1 among them.

Unique molecular identifiers tagged the TCR beta cDNA libraries. TCRdb re-analysed the PCR reads in MiXCR, keeping a single row per CDR3 protein. The sample holds hundreds of thousands of distinct CDR3 sequences, about 44% seen once. The antigens of these receptors remain unknown. Input material: blood. Receptors originate from a girl aged 5-17 years with multiple sclerosis.

The chain couples TRBV10-3 to TRBJ1-2; 9 bases are shared with TRBD1. V shed 6 bases and J 2 bases; nucleotides not matched to a gene: 4. The CDR3 extends over 14 amino acids. Germline-derived CDR1 and CDR2 are ENHRY and SYGVKD. CDR3 protein: CAISPGTGNYGYTF. The CDR3 nucleotides are TGTGCCATCAGCCCGGGGACAGGGAACTATGGCTACACCTTC.

This sequence joins TRBV7-8 and TRBJ2-7; TRBD1 agrees at 11 bases. Germline V CDR1 and CDR2: SGHVS, FQNEAQ. Trimming removed 4 bases from V and 5 bases from J; junction bases left unmatched: 10. The CDR3 runs 16 residues. The CDR3 spells CASSSRGTGGPDEQYF. In nucleotides, the CDR3 is TGTGCCAGCAGCTCCCGGGGGACAGGGGGTCCCGACGAGCAGTACTTC.

The chain carries TRBV12-3 or TRBV12-4 and TRBJ1-2; D remains unclear. The V end was cut by 6 bases, the J end by 3 bases, with 14 bases between. This CDR3 region has 14 residues. The CDR3 nucleotides are TGTGCCAGCAGCCCTCTCCTTGACTACTATGGCTACACCTTC. Protein: CASSPLLDYYGYTF.

This clonotype has only a few counts. The V and J genes are TRBV12-3 or TRBV12-4 and TRBJ2-4; no definite D call. Matching the DNA end better, TRBJ2-7 makes the J call doubtful. The CDR3 has 11 amino acids. The CDR3 nucleotides are TGTGCCAGCAGTGATCTTACCGAGCAGTACTTC. This translates into CASSDLTEQYF.

The genes are TRBV28 and TRBJ1-6, with unresolved D. Germline V gene sequence: CDR1 MDHEN, CDR2 SYDVKM. The CDR3 contains 17 residues. Trimming took 5 bases from V and 0 from J, leaving 14 bases between them. Here the CDR3 reads CASSLGRDSSYNSPLHF. The CDR3 DNA is TGTGCCAGCAGTCTCGGACGAGATAGCTCCTATAATTCACCCCTCCACTTT. The full variable domain, completed using reference TRBV28 and TRBJ1-6, is DVKVTQSSRYLVKRTGEKVFLECVQDMDHENMFWYRQDPGLGLRLIYFSYDVKMKEKGDIPEGYSVSREKKERFSLILESASTNQTSMYLCASSLGRDSSYNSPLHFGNGTRLTVT.

This clonotype occurred a few times. The J gene is TRBJ2-1, the V gene TRBV12-3 or TRBV12-4; TRBD2 might be the D (5 bases). The CDR3 extends over 14 amino acids. Between the trimmed V and J ends, which lost 0 bases and 3 bases, there was a span of 6 bases. The CDR3 DNA reads as TGTGCCAGCAGTTTAGCGAGGGTCTACAATGAGCAGTTCTTC. Its protein product is CASSLARVYNEQFF.

This chain uses TRBV2 with TRBJ2-7; D perhaps matches TRBD2 (5 bases). Germline V gives CDR1 SNHLY, CDR2 FYNNEI. Trimming took 3 bases from V and 7 from J, leaving 10 bases between them. The CDR3 has 12 amino acids. The CDR3, as DNA: TGTGCCAGCAGTGAGATCCGACTAGAGCAGTACTTC. Translated: CASSEIRLEQYF. Full variable domain (remainder filled in from reference TRBV2 and TRBJ2-7): EPEVTQTPSHQVTQMGQEVILRCVPISNHLYFYWYRQILGQKVEFLVSFYNNEISEKSEIFDDQFSVERPDGSNFTLKIRSTKLEDSAMYFCASSEIRLEQYFGPGTRLTVT.

This rearrangement joins TRBV3-1 to TRBJ1-2; TRBD1 is a possible D gene (5 bases). Germline CDR1 is LGHDT and CDR2 is YNNKEL (reference sequence). The CDR3 is 23 amino acids. Trimming cost V 6 bases and J 0 bases, with 38 bases left between them. CDR3 DNA sequence: TGTGCCAGCAGTGACCTATCCTATGGGGCCGGGCGTCAGGGTGACAGATCTAACTATGGCTACACCTTC. Its translation: CASSDLSYGAGRQGDRSNYGYTF.

This clonotype turned up a few times. The V gene is TRBV5-1, the J gene TRBJ2-3; weak D call: TRBD1 (6 bases). There are 15 residues in the CDR3. Germline CDR1 SGHRS, CDR2 YFSETQ. Trimming took off 4 bases at V and 2 bases at J, with 14 bases between the two ends. CDR3 nucleotide sequence: TGCGCCAGCAGCCAAACGAGGACAGACACAGATACGCAGTATTTT. Residues: CASSQTRTDTDTQYF.

This chain uses TRBV6-5 with TRBJ1-1; no reliable D call. Germline CDR1 and CDR2: MNHEY and SVGAGI. This CDR3 has 13 amino acids. The germline V and J ends were trimmed by 2 bases and 4 bases, with 8 bases remaining between them. Here the CDR3 reads CASSYRTTTEAFF. The CDR3 DNA follows: TGTGCCAGCAGTTACAGGACTACCACTGAAGCTTTCTTT.

The gene calls are TRBV4-3 and TRBJ2-4; tentatively, D is TRBD1 or TRBD2 (6 bases each). The ends were cut back, 2 bases at V and 13 bases at J, with 18 bases in the middle. Germline-derived CDR1 and CDR2 are LGHNA and YSLEER. This CDR3 is built from 14 residues. The CDR3 coding sequence is TGCGCCAGCAGCCAATTCTCGGGGGCAGAAGAGCAGTACTTC. It is translated as CASSQFSGAEEQYF.

The chain links TRBV5-8 to TRBJ2-1; D is unresolved. Per the germline V gene, CDR1 is SGHTS and CDR2 is YDEGEE. The CDR3 consists of 11 residues. V was trimmed by 7 bases and J by 8 bases, leaving 10 bases between them. The CDR3 is CASHGSDEQFF. The CDR3 region has the DNA TGTGCCAGCCACGGAAGCGATGAGCAGTTCTTC.

The genes are TRBV18 and TRBJ2-1; 8 bases are shared with TRBD1. The CDR3 is 18 amino acids. Germline trimming cut 0 bases from V and 0 bases from J; bases unmatched to any gene: 7. Germline V lookup: CDR1 KGHSH, CDR2 LQKENI. CDR3 nucleotides: TGTGCCAGCTCACCACCCGAGGACAGGGCGAGCTCCTACAATGAGCAGTTCTTC. Translating it yields CASSPPEDRASSYNEQFF.